This paragraph covers one T cell receptor beta chain sequence. The assay was immunoSEQ multiplex PCR, and TCRdb's table has in-frame clones only and misses some. The table lists 210,000 or so clones, over 75% of them singletons, with 2.8% in the top ten. The data derive from a study of blood T cell repertoires in COVID-19. Overall study context: T cells, B-cell-depleted T cells, or PBMCs provided the cDNA or gDNA that served as material.

The receptor's source is a woman aged 80 or over with active or convalescent COVID-19. The source material was peripheral blood.

The DNA of the CDR3 is TGTGCCAGCTCACCACCGGGCACATTCACAGATACGCAGTATTTT. Translation: CASSPPGTFTDTQYF. The chain links TRBV18 to TRBJ2-3; D is unresolved. V lost 0 bases and J lost 2, with 9 bases in between. This CDR3 contains 15 residues. From germline, CDR1 is KGHSH and CDR2 LQKENI.